A selection of T cell receptor beta chains follows, all from one sample in a study of OX40 agonist ivuxolimab in advanced cancers. Libraries were prepared by immunoSEQ multiplex PCR; TCRdb keeps only in-frame clonotypes and omits some of them. The sample consists of fewer than 85,000 clones, around 82% of them appearing once. The sample was CD4+ or CD8+ T cells sorted from blood, taken in a trial of the OX40 agonist ivuxolimab. Receptor source: an adult with an advanced solid tumor such as melanoma, head and neck, liver or kidney cancer. The CDR3 runs from the conserved cysteine through the conserved F or W. D genes are given only for firm matches. Expanded clones are given a class, and other clones once, few, many or no size at all.

CASSYPGTGGEKLFF	TGTGCCAGCAGTTACCCCGGGACAGGGGGGGAAAAACTGTTTTTT	TRBD1	TRBV6-6	TRBJ1-4	.
CASSFIVGAETQYF	TGTGCCAGCAGTTTTATAGTGGGGGCAGAGACCCAGTACTTC	.	TRBV28	TRBJ2-5	.
CASSENPSRSNEKLFF	TGTGCCAGCAGTGAAAACCCTAGCAGGTCTAATGAAAAACTGTTTTTT	.	TRBV6-1	TRBJ1-4	.
CASSEWAAQAFF	TGTGCCAGCAGTGAATGGGCAGCTCAAGCTTTCTTT	.	TRBV6-1	TRBJ1-1	.
CASSVKSTGAGELFF	TGTGCCAGTAGTGTTAAGTCAACAGGGGCCGGGGAGCTGTTTTTT	TRBD1	TRBV19	TRBJ2-2	.
CASSVDLGVEANYGYTF	TGTGCCAGCAGCGTAGATTTGGGGGTGGAAGCTAACTATGGCTACACCTTC	.	TRBV9	TRBJ1-2	.
CASTLTAYGYTF	TGTGCCAGCACTTTGACAGCCTATGGCTACACCTTC	.	TRBV2	TRBJ1-2	.
CASSATGSGDVKLFF	TGTGCCAGCTCAGCGACAGGCTCGGGGGATGTGAAACTGTTTTTT	.	TRBV18	TRBJ1-4	.
CASSPGQTIRADTQYF	TGTGCCAGCAGCCCGGGACAGACGATCCGGGCAGATACGCAGTATTTT	TRBD1	TRBV6-6	TRBJ2-3	.
CASSAGPTYFEQFF	TGTGCCAGCAGTGCGGGACCAACCTACTTTGAGCAGTTCTTC	.	TRBV2	TRBJ2-1	.
CASSEYGTGVRSGANVLTF	TGTGCCAGCAGTGAGTACGGGACAGGGGTGCGCTCTGGGGCCAACGTCCTGACTTTC	TRBD1	TRBV6-4	TRBJ2-6	.
CASNADAQPQHF	TGTGCCAGCAACGCGGATGCTCAGCCCCAGCATTTT	.	TRBV2	TRBJ1-5	few
CASTAQGYYEQYF	TGTGCCAGCACCGCCCAGGGATACTACGAGCAGTACTTC	.	TRBV2	TRBJ2-7	.
CASSRSLGTEQYF	TGTGCCAGCAGTCGGTCACTGGGAACGGAGCAGTACTTC	.	TRBV2	TRBJ2-7	medium-sized
CASSPASSGNTIYF	TGTGCCAGCTCACCAGCCAGCTCTGGAAACACCATATATTTT	.	TRBV18	TRBJ1-3	.
CASSLHSQGFYEQYF	TGTGCCAGCAGTCTGCACTCCCAGGGCTTCTACGAGCAGTACTTC	.	TRBV5-5	TRBJ2-7	.
CASSYDPGQIFVSGYTF	TGCGCCAGCAGCTACGACCCAGGACAGATTTTTGTATCTGGCTACACCTTC	.	TRBV5-1	TRBJ1-2	.
CASSLYPLGSYNEQFF	TGTGCCAGCAGTTTATACCCTTTGGGCTCCTACAATGAGCAGTTCTTC	.	TRBV27	TRBJ2-1	.
CASSADNMNTEAFF	TGTGCCAGCTCGGCGGACAACATGAACACTGAAGCTTTCTTT	.	TRBV18	TRBJ1-1	.
CAIKGTGGPYTQYF	TGTGCCATCAAGGGAACGGGGGGGCCATATACGCAGTATTTT	TRBD2	TRBV10-3	TRBJ2-3	.
CATSREQQVPYEQYF	TGTGCCACCAGCAGAGAGCAACAGGTTCCCTACGAGCAGTACTTC	.	TRBV15	TRBJ2-7	medium-sized
CASRDRHSGANVLTF	TGTGCCAGCAGGGACAGGCACTCTGGGGCCAACGTCCTGACTTTC	TRBD1	TRBV2	TRBJ2-6	.
CSASGFVEQFF	TGCAGTGCTAGCGGATTTGTGGAGCAGTTCTTC	.	TRBV20-1	TRBJ2-1	once
CASSLDQTGAYEQYF	TGTGCCAGCAGCTTAGATCAGACAGGAGCCTACGAGCAGTACTTC	.	TRBV11-3	TRBJ2-7	few
CAISDPYEQYF	TGTGCCATCAGCGACCCCTACGAGCAGTACTTC	.	TRBV10-3	TRBJ2-7	.
CASSLIPSGLTDTQYF	TGTGCCAGCAGCTTAATCCCCAGCGGGCTCACAGATACGCAGTATTTT	.	TRBV7-9	TRBJ2-3	.
CASSGQGVGDTQYF	TGTGCCAGTAGTGGACAGGGGGTTGGAGATACGCAGTATTTT	TRBD1	TRBV19	TRBJ2-3	.
CASSLGRNTEAFF	TGTGCCAGCAGCTTAGGGAGGAACACTGAAGCTTTCTTT	.	TRBV7-9	TRBJ1-1	.
CASSLDDRNYGYTF	TGTGCCAGCAGCTTAGACGACAGGAACTATGGCTACACCTTC	.	TRBV11-1	TRBJ1-2	.
CASSDLGLQPQHF	TGTGCCAGCAGTGATTTGGGACTCCAGCCCCAGCATTTT	.	TRBV2	TRBJ1-5	few
CASRSSALTGYTF	TGTGCCAGCAGGTCCTCTGCGTTAACGGGCTACACCTTC	.	TRBV2	TRBJ1-2	once
CASSEGRTDPQTQYF	TGTGCCAGCAGTGAAGGGAGGACGGACCCTCAGACCCAGTACTTC	.	TRBV6-1	TRBJ2-5	.
CASSRQGANGYTF	TGTGCCAGCTCACGACAGGGGGCAAATGGCTACACCTTC	TRBD1	TRBV18	TRBJ1-2	few
CASSLGFQQYF	TGTGCCAGCAGCTTGGGTTTCCAGCAGTACTTC	.	TRBV7-8	TRBJ2-7	.
CASGRTGYRSNQPQHF	TGTGCCAGCGGTCGGACAGGGTACCGAAGCAATCAGCCCCAGCATTTT	TRBD1	TRBV7-8	TRBJ1-5	.
CASSDGTGPPQFF	TGTGCCAGCAGTGACGGAACGGGGCCGCCGCAGTTCTTC	.	TRBV6-1	TRBJ2-1	few
CASSTGGYGYTF	TGTGCCAGCAGCACAGGGGGCTATGGCTACACCTTC	TRBD1	TRBV7-9	TRBJ1-2	few
CASKSGHEQYF	TGTGCCAGCAAAAGCGGACACGAGCAGTACTTC	.	TRBV28	TRBJ2-7	.
CASSKDRVEPQHF	TGTGCCAGCAGTAAAGACAGGGTAGAACCCCAGCATTTT	TRBD1	TRBV27	TRBJ1-5	.
CASRSTSPLGNIQYF	TGTGCCAGCAGGTCTACTAGCCCTCTCGGAAACATTCAGTACTTC	.	TRBV27	TRBJ2-4	once
CAISASPGEKLFF	TGTGCCATCAGTGCAAGTCCTGGAGAAAAACTGTTTTTT	.	TRBV10-3	TRBJ1-4	.
CASSYTRNTEAFF	TGTGCCAGCAGCTATACAAGGAACACTGAAGCTTTCTTT	.	TRBV7-9	TRBJ1-1	.
CASRGTGNRGYTF	TGTGCCAGCAGGGGGACAGGGAATCGTGGCTACACCTTC	TRBD1	TRBV6-1	TRBJ1-2	.
CASSIGVGSSGNTIYF	TGTGCCAGTAGTATAGGGGTCGGTAGCTCTGGAAACACCATATATTTT	.	TRBV19	TRBJ1-3	.
CASSLRDRTDNEQFF	TGCGCCAGCAGCCTCCGGGACAGGACGGACAATGAGCAGTTCTTC	TRBD1	TRBV5-1	TRBJ2-1	.
CASSSDSYEQYF	TGTGCCAGCAGCTCAGATTCCTACGAGCAGTACTTC	.	TRBV11-3	TRBJ2-7	few
CASSAEDTGELFF	TGTGCCAGCAGCGCCGAGGACACCGGGGAGCTGTTTTTT	.	TRBV2	TRBJ2-2	.
CASSQGRGGPVDTQYF	TGTGCCAGCAGCCAAGGCCGCGGGGGCCCCGTGGATACGCAGTATTTT	.	TRBV14	TRBJ2-3	.
CALRAASGGAPYNEQFF	TGTGCCCTGCGGGCGGCTAGCGGGGGGGCCCCCTACAATGAGCAGTTCTTC	TRBD2	TRBV27	TRBJ2-1	.
CASSLRQGGYSNQPQHF	TGTGCCAGCAGTTTACGACAGGGAGGTTATAGCAATCAGCCCCAGCATTTT	TRBD1	TRBV28	TRBJ1-5	.
CASSRYSSGYGYTF	TGTGCCAGTAGCCGGTACAGTAGTGGCTATGGCTACACCTTC	.	TRBV19	TRBJ1-2	once
CASSYASGYEQYF	TGTGCCAGCAGTTACGCCTCAGGCTACGAGCAGTACTTC	.	TRBV6-6	TRBJ2-7	.
CASTRPGQRPYEQYF	TGCGCCAGCACCCGGCCGGGCCAGCGACCCTACGAGCAGTACTTC	.	TRBV10-1	TRBJ2-7	.
CASSAGLNTEAFF	TGTGCCAGTAGCGCCGGACTGAACACTGAAGCTTTCTTT	.	TRBV19	TRBJ1-1	once